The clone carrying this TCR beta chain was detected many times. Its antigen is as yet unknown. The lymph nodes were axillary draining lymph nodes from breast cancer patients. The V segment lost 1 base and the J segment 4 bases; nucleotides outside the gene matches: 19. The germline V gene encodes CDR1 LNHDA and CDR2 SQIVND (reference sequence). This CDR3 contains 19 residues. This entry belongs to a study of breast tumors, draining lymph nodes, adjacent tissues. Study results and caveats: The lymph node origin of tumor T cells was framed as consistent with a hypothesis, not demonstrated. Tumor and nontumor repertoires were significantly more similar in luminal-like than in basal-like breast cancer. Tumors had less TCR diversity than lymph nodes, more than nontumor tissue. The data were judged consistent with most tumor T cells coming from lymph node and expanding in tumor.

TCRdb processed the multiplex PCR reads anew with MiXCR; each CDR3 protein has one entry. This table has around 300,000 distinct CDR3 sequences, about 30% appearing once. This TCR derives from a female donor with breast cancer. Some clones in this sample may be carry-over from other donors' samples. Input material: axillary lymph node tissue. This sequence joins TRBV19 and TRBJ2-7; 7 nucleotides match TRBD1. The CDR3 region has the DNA TGTGCCAGTAGTATAGGCGGCCTTACAGGGGTTGGGGTTGCATACGAGCAGTACTTC. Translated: CASSIGGLTGVGVAYEQYF. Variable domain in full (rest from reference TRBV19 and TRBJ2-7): DGGITQSPKYLFRKEGQNVTLSCEQNLNHDAMYWYRQDPGQGLRLIYYSQIVNDFQKGDIAEGYSVSREKKESFPLTVTSAQKNPTAFYLCASSIGGLTGVGVAYEQYFGPGTRLTVT.